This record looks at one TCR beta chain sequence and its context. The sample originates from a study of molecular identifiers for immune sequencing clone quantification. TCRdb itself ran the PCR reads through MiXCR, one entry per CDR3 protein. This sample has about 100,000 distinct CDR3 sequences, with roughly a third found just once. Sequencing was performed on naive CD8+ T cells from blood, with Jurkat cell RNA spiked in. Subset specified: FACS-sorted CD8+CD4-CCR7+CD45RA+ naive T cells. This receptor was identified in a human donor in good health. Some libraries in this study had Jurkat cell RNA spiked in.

CDR3 sequence reads: CASSQDRGLSTDTQYF. The CDR3 region has the DNA TGCGCCAGCAGCCAGGACAGGGGGCTAAGCACAGATACGCAGTATTTT. V is TRBV4-3 and J is TRBJ2-3; 11 bases are a match to TRBD1. CDR1 is LGHNA and CDR2 is YSLEER in the germline V gene. The CDR3 sequence is 16 residues long. V lost 3 bases, J lost 0 bases, and 2 bases stayed unmatched.